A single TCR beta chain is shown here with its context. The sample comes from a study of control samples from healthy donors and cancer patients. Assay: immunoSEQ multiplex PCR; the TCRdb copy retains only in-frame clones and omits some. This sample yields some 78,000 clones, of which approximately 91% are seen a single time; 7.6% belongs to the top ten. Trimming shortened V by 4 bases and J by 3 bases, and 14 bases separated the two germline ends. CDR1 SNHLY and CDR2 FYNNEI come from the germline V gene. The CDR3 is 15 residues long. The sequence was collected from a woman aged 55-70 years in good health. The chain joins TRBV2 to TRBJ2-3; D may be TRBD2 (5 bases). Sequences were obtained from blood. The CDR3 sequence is CASSGLSAGTDTQYF. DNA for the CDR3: TGTGCCAGCAGTGGACTATCAGCTGGGACAGATACGCAGTATTTT. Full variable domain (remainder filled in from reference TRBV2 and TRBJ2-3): EPEVTQTPSHQVTQMGQEVILRCVPISNHLYFYWYRQILGQKVEFLVSFYNNEISEKSEIFDDQFSVERPDGSNFTLKIRSTKLEDSAMYFCASSGLSAGTDTQYFGPGTRLTVL.